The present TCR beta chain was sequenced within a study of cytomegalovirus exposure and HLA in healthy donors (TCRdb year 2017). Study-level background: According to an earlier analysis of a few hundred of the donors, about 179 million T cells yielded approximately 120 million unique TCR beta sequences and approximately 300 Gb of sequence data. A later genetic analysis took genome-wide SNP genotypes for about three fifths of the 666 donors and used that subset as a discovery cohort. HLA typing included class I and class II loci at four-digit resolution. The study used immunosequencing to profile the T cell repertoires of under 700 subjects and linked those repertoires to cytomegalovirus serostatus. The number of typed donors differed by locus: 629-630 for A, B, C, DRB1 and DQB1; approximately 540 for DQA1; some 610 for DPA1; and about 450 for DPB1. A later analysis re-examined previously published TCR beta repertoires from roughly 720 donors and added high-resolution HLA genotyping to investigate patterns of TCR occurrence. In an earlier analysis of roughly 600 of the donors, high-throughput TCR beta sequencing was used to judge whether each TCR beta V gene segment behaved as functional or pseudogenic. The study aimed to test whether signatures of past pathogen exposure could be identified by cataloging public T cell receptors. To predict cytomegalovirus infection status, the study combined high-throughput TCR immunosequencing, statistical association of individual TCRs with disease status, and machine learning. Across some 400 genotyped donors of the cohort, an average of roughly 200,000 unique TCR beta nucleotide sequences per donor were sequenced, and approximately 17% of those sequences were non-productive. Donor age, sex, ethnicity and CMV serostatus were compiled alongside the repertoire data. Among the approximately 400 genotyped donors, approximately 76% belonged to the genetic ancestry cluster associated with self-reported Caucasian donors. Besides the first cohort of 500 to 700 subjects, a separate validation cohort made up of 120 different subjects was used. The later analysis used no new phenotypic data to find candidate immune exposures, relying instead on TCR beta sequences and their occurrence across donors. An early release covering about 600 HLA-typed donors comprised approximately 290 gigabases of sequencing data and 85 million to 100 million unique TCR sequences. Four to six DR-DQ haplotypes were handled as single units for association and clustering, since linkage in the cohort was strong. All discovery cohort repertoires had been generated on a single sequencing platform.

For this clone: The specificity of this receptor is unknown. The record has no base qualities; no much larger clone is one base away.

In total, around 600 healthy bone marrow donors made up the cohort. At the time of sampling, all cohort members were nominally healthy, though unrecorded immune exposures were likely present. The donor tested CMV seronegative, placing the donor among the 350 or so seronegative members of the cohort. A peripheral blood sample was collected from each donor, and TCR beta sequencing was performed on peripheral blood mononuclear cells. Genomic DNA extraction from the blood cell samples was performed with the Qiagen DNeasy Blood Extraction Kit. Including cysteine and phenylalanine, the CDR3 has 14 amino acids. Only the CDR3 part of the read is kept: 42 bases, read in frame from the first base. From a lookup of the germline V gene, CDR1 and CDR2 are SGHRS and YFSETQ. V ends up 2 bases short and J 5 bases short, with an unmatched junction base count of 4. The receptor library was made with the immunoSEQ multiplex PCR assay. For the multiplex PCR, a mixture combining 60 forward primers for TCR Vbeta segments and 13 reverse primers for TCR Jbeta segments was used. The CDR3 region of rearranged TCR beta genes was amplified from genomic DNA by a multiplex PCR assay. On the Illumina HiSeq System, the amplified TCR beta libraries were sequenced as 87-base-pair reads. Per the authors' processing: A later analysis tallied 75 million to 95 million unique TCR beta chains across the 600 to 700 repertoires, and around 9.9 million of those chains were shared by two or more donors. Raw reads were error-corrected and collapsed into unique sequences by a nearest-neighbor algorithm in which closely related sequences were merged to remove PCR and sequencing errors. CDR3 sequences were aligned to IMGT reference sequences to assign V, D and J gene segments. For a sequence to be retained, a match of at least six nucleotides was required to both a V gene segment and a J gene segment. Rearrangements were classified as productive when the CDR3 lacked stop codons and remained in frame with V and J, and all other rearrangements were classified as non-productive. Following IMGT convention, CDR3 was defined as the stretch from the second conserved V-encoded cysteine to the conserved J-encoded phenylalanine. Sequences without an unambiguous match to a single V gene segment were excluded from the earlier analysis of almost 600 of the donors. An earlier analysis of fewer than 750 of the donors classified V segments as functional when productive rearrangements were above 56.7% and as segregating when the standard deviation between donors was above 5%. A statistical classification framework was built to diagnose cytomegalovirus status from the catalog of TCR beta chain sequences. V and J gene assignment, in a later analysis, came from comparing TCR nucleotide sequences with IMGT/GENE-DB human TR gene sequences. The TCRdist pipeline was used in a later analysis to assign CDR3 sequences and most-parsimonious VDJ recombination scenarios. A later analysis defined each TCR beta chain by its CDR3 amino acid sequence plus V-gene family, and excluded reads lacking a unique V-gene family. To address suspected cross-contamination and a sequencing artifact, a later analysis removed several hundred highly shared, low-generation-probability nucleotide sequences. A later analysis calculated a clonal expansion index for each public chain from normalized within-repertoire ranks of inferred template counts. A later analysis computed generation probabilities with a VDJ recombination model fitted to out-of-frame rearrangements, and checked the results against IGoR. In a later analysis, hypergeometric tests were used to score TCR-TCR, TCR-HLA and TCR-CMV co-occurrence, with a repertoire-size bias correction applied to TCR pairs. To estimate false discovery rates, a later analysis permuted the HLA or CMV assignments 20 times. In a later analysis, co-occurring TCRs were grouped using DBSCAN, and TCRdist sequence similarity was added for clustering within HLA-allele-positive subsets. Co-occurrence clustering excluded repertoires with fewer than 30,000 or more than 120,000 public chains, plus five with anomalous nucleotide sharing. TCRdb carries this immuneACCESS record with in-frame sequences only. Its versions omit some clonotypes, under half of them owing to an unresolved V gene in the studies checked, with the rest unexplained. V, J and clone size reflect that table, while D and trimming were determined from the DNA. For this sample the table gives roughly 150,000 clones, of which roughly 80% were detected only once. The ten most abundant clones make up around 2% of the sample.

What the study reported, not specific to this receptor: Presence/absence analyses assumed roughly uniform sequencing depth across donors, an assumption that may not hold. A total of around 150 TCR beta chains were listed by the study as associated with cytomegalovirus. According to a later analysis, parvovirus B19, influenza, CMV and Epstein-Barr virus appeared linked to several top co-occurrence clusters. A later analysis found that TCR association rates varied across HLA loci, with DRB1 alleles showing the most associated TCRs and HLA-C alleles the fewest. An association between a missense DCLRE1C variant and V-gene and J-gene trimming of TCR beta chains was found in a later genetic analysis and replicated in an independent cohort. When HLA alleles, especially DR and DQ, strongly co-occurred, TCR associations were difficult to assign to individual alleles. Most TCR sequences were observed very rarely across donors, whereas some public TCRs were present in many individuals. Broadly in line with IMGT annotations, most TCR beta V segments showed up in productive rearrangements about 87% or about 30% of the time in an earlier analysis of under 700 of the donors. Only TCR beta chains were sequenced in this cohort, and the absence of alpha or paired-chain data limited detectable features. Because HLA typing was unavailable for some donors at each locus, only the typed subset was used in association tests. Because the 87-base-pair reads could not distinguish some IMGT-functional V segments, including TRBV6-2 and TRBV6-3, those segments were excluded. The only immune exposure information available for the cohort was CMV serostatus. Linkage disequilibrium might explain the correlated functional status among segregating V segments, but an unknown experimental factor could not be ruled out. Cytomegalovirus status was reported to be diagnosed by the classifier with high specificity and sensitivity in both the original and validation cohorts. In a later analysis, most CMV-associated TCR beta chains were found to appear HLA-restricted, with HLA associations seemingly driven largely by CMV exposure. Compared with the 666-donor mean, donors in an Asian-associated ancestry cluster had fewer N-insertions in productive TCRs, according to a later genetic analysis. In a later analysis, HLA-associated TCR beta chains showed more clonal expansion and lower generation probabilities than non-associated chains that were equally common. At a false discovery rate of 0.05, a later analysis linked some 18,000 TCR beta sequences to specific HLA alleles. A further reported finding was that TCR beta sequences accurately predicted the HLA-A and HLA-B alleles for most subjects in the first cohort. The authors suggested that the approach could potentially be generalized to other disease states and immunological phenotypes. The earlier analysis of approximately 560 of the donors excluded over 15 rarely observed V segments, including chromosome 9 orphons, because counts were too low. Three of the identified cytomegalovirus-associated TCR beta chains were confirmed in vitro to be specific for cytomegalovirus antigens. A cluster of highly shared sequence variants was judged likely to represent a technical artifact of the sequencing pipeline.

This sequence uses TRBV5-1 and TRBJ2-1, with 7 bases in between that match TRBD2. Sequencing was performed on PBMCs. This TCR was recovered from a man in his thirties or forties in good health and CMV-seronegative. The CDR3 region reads CASSLILADNEQFF. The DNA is TGCGCCAGCAGCTTAATTCTAGCGGACAATGAGCAGTTCTTC.